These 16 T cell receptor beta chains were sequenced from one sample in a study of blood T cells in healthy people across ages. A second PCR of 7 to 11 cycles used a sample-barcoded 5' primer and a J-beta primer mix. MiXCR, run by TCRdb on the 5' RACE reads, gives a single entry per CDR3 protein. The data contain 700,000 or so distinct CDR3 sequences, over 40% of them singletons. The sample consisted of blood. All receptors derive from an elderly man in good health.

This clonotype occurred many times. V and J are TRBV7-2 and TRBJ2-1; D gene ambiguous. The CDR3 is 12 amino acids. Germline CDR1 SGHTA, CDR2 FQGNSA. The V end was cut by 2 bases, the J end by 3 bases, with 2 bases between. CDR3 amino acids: CASSLRYNEQFF. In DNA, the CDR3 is TGTGCCAGCAGCTTACGCTACAATGAGCAGTTCTTC.

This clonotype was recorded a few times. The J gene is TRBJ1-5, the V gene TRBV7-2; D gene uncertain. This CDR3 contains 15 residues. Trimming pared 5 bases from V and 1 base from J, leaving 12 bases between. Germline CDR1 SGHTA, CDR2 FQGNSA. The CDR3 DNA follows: TGTGCCAGCAGCCCGGAGGGTGTGAGCAATCAGCCCCAGCATTTT. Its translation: CASSPEGVSNQPQHF.

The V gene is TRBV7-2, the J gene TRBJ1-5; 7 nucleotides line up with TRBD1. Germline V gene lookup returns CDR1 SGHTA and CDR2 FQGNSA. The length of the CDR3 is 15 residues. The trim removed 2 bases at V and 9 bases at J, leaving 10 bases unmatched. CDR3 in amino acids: CASSLSGTDHGPQHF. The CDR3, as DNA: TGTGCCAGCAGCTTATCCGGGACAGACCACGGGCCCCAGCATTTT.

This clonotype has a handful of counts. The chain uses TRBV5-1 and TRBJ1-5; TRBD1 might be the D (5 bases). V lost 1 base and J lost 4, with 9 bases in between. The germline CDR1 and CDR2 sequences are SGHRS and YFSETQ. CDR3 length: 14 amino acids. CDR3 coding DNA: TGCGCCAGCAGCTTGTGGGGGAATAATCAGCCCCAGCATTTT. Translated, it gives CASSLWGNNQPQHF.

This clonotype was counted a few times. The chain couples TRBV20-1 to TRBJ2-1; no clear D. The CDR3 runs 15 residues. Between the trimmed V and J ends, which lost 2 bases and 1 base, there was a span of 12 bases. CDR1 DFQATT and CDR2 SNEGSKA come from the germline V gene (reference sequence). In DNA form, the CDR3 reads TGCAGTGCTAGACTGACATTGGGTTCCTACAATGAGCAGTTCTTC. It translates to CSARLTLGSYNEQFF.

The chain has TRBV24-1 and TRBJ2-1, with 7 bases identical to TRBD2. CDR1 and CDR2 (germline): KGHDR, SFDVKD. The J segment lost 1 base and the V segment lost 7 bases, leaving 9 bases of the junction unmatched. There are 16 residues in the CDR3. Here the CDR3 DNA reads TGTGCCACCAGCCCAGGCCCACTAGCGTCCTACAATGAGCAGTTCTTC. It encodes CATSPGPLASYNEQFF.

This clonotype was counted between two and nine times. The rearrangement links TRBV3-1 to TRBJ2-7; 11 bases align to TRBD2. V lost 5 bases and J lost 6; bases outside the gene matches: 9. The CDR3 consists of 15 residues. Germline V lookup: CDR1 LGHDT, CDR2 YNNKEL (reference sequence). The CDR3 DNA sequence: TGTGCCAGCAGCGAGCGCCTAGCGGGAGGCGGCGAGCAGTACTTC. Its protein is CASSERLAGGGEQYF.

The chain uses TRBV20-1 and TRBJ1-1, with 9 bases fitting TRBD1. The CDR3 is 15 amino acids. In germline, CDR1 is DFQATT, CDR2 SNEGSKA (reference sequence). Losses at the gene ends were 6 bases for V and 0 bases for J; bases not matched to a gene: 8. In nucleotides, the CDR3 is TGCAGTGCGACTGGGACAGGGACACTGAACACTGAAGCTTTCTTT. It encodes CSATGTGTLNTEAFF.

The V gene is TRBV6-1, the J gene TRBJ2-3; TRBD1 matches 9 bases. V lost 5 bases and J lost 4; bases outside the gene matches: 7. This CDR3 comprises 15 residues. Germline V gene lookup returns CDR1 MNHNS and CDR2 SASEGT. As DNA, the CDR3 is TGTGCCAGCAGTCTACAGGGGGCCAATTCAGATACGCAGTATTTT. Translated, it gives CASSLQGANSDTQYF.

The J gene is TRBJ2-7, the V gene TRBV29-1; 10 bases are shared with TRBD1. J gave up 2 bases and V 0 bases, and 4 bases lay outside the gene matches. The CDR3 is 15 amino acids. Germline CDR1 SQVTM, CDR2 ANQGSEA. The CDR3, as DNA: TGCAGCGTTGAAGAAGGGACAGGGGCCCCCTACGAGCAGTACTTC. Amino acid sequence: CSVEEGTGAPYEQYF.

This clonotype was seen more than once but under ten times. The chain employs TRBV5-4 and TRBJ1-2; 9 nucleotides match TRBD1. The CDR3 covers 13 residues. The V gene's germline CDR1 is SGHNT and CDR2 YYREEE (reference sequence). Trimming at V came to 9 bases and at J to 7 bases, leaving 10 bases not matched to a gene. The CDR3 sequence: CATLPGQGGGYTF. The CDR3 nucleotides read TGTGCCACCCTACCGGGACAGGGCGGTGGCTACACCTTC.

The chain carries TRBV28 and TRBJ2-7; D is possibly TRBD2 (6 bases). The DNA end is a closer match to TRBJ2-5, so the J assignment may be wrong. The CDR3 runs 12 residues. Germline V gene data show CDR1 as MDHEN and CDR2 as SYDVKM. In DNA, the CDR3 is TGTGCCAGCACCTCGGGGGACGAGACCCAGTACTTC. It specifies CASTSGDETQYF.

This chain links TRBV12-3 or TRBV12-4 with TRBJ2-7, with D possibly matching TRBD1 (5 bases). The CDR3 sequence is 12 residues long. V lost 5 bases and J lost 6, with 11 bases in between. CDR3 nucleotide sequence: TGTGCCAGCAGTGCCGGACATGGCGAGCAGTACTTC. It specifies CASSAGHGEQYF.

CDR3 DNA: TGTGCCAGCAGCCAGGGTGACCGGAGGAATTCACCCCTCCACTTT. Amino acid sequence: CASSQGDRRNSPLHF. V is TRBV7-2 and J is TRBJ1-6; maybe TRBD1 (5 bases). This CDR3 has 15 amino acids. V lost 5 bases and J lost 7, with 15 bases in between. Germline CDR1 and CDR2: SGHTA and FQGNSA.

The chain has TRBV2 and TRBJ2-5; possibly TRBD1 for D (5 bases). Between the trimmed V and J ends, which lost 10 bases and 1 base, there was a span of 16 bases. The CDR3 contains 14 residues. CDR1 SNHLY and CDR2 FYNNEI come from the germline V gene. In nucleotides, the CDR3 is TGTGCCACCAAGCCAGGGTCCGCCCAAGAGACCCAGTACTTC. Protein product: CATKPGSAQETQYF.

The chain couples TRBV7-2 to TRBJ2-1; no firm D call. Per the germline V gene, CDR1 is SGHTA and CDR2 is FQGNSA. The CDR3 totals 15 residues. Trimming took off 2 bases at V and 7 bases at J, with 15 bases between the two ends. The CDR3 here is CASSLSRFNTNEQFF. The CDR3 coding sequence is TGTGCCAGCAGCTTAAGTAGATTTAATACGAATGAGCAGTTCTTC.